This record covers a single T cell receptor beta chain. This entry is derived from a study of cytomegalovirus exposure and HLA in healthy donors. The CDR3 is made up of 16 amino acids. V gave up 0 bases and J gave up 1 base, with 10 bases separating them. Germline values: CDR1 MGHRA, CDR2 YSYEKL. It was with 60 Vbeta and 13 Jbeta primers that the PCR ran. Clones were sequenced by immunoSEQ multiplex PCR, and TCRdb holds only the in-frame ones, with some missing. The data contain fewer than 85,000 clones, roughly two thirds of them singletons. This chain connects TRBV4-1 to TRBJ2-1; a weak D match, TRBD1 (5 bases). What was sequenced was PBMCs. This receptor was identified in a man between 60 and 75 years old in good health and CMV-seropositive. CDR3: CASSQEQGVSYNEQFF. The CDR3 nucleotides read TGCGCCAGCAGCCAAGAGCAAGGGGTTTCCTACAATGAGCAGTTCTTC.